A single sample gave rise to the 23 T cell receptor beta chains below, sequenced in a study of shared clonotypes between healthy human individuals (dated by TCRdb to 2020 to 2021). The library was built by means of the immunoSEQ multiplex PCR assay. The table comes from immuneACCESS by way of TCRdb, which keeps in-frame sequences with V and J called. Part of the clones is missing from these tables; in studies checked, under half for an unresolved V gene and the rest for unknown reasons. The table for this sample lists 2 million to 2.5 million clones; around 95% of them were counted only once. The ten largest clones take up over 0.1% of the sample. Sample: naive CD4+ T cells sorted from blood. The cell subset or site label, read with the paper, signifies: CD45RA+ positively selected. The receptor set was obtained from a man aged 18 to 29 in good health.

The chain joins TRBV30 to TRBJ2-5; 7 bases fit TRBD1. CDR1 and CDR2 (germline): GTSNPN, SVGIG (reference sequence). V lost 7 bases to trimming and J lost 5 bases; unmatched junction nucleotides: 13. There are 14 residues in the CDR3. The CDR3 here is CASSSQGRYETQYF. DNA of the CDR3: TGTGCCTCATCCTCACAGGGGCGGTATGAGACCCAGTACTTC.

A few counts support this clone. This chain joins TRBV19 and TRBJ1-2; no definite D call. The CDR3 length is 11 residues. The germline V gene encodes CDR1 LNHDA and CDR2 SQIVND (reference sequence). The V end was cut by 2 bases, the J end by 8 bases, with 6 bases between. The CDR3 DNA reads as TGTGCCAGTAGTATACCGGGAGGCTACACCTTC. Protein: CASSIPGGYTF.

This chain uses TRBV6-1 with TRBJ2-7; weak D call: TRBD2 (6 bases). V lost 7 bases and J lost 12, with 25 bases in between. Per germline, CDR1 MNHNS and CDR2 SASEGT. This CDR3 is 14 amino acids long. The CDR3 region is CASIVSTEEGRRYF. CDR3 bases: TGTGCCAGCATAGTAAGTACGGAGGAGGGAAGAAGGTACTTC.

This clone showed up just once. This rearrangement joins TRBV28 to TRBJ1-6, with D tentatively TRBD1 (5 bases). The CDR3 contains 13 residues. Looked up from germline, CDR1 is MDHEN and CDR2 is SYDVKM. The CDR3 protein is CASWTFQNSPLHF. CDR3 in DNA: TGTGCTTCCTGGACATTCCAGAATTCACCCCTCCACTTT.

CDR3 sequence: CATMQTSGITDTQYF. The CDR3 nucleotides read TGTGCCACCATGCAGACAAGCGGGATCACAGATACGCAGTATTTT. The chain links TRBV10-3 to TRBJ2-3; 7 nucleotides line up with TRBD2. The length of the CDR3 is 15 residues. Germline V gene data show CDR1 as ENHRY and CDR2 as SYGVKD. Germline trimming cut 10 bases from V and 2 bases from J; bases unmatched to any gene: 12.

This chain connects TRBV30 to TRBJ2-3; TRBD1 aligns across 9 bases. The germline CDR1 and CDR2 sequences are GTSNPN and SVGIG (reference sequence). This CDR3 is 12 amino acids long. The junction had 4 bases not matched to a gene; V was cut back by 7 bases and J by 5 bases. The DNA for the CDR3 is TGTGCCTCCCAGGGACAGGGAGATACGCAGTATTTT. This codes for CASQGQGDTQYF.

The J gene is TRBJ2-3, the V gene TRBV7-3; 9 bases agree with TRBD2. The germline gives CDR1 SGHTA, CDR2 FQGTGA. J lost 0 bases, V lost 10 bases, and 8 bases had no gene match. There are 15 residues in the CDR3. The DNA of the CDR3 is TGTGCCACCTCGCGAACTAGCGGGAGCACAGATACGCAGTATTTT. Translated: CATSRTSGSTDTQYF. Complete variable domain (other parts from reference TRBV7-3 and TRBJ2-3): GAGVSQTPSNKVTEKGKYVELRCDPISGHTALYWYRQSLGQGPEFLIYFQGTGAADDSGLPNDRFFAVRPEGSVSTLKIQRTERGDSAVYLCATSRTSGSTDTQYFGPGTRLTVL.

This rearrangement joins TRBV2 to TRBJ1-5; no reliable D call. Trimming shortened V by 3 bases and J by 1 base, and 13 bases separated the two germline ends. The CDR3 loop spans 16 amino acids. The V gene's germline CDR1 is SNHLY and CDR2 FYNNEI. This chain's CDR3 is CASSEVTGVSNQPQHF. DNA of the CDR3: TGTGCCAGCAGTGAGGTAACCGGGGTAAGCAATCAGCCCCAGCATTTT.

The chain uses TRBV30 and TRBJ1-2; D call uncertain. The germline V gene encodes CDR1 GTSNPN and CDR2 SVGIG (reference sequence). Trimming cost V 3 bases and J 0 bases, with 8 bases left between them. This CDR3 region has 13 residues. The CDR3 region is CAWRSLANYGYTF. The CDR3 bases are TGTGCCTGGAGGTCTTTAGCTAACTATGGCTACACCTTC.

With respect to this clone: Distinct nucleotide sequences in the sample also encode this CDR3. The rearrangement links TRBV7-9 to TRBJ1-3; 7 positions agree with TRBD1. Germline CDR1 SEHNR, CDR2 FQNEAQ (reference sequence). After removal of 0 bases from V and 4 bases from J, the junction contained 0 bases not matched to a gene. This CDR3 is 14 amino acids long. The CDR3 DNA sequence: TGTGCCAGCAGCTTAGCAGGGGGCGGAAACACCATATATTTT. Its translation: CASSLAGGGNTIYF.

The chain uses TRBV9 and TRBJ2-3, with 9 nucleotides matching TRBD1. The germline CDR1 and CDR2 sequences are SGDLS and YYNGEE. The CDR3 is 16 amino acids. The V segment lost 0 bases and the J segment 3 bases; nucleotides outside the gene matches: 5. The CDR3 loop reads CASSVEGTGTTDTQYF. The CDR3 DNA follows: TGTGCCAGCAGCGTAGAAGGGACAGGGACGACAGATACGCAGTATTTT.

This chain links TRBV7-2 with TRBJ2-3, with 9 bases matching TRBD1. V dropped 5 bases and J dropped 3; count of bases not matched to a gene: 6. CDR1 and CDR2 from the germline V gene are SGHTA and FQGNSA. The CDR3 extends over 15 amino acids. CDR3 region: CASSAGTGMTDTQYF. The CDR3 nucleotides read TGTGCCAGCAGCGCGGGGACAGGGATGACAGATACGCAGTATTTT.

Note on this clone: Different DNA sequences within this sample yield the same CDR3. The chain is built from TRBV7-2 and TRBJ1-5; D not resolved. CDR1 is SGHTA, CDR2 FQGNSA, per germline. The CDR3 has 13 residues. V lost 2 bases and J 3 bases, leaving 5 bases between the germline ends. CDR3 protein: CASSLSFNQPQHF. The CDR3, as DNA: TGTGCCAGCAGCTTAAGCTTCAATCAGCCCCAGCATTTT.

CDR3 in amino acids: CARRPPAGSETQYF. The CDR3 bases are TGTGCCCGCCGACCCCCAGCGGGATCAGAGACCCAGTACTTC. This chain links TRBV2 with TRBJ2-5; 7 bases are a match to TRBD2. CDR3 length: 14 amino acids. Germline values: CDR1 SNHLY, CDR2 FYNNEI. J was trimmed by 4 bases and V by 11 bases; bases with no gene match: 13.

The rearrangement joins TRBV7-9 to TRBJ1-1, with D hard to call. CDR1 is SEHNR, CDR2 FQNEAQ, per germline (reference sequence). V lost 4 bases to trimming and J lost 3 bases, with 15 bases between them. The CDR3 runs to 15 residues. CDR3 sequence: CASSSFLGDYTEAFF. As DNA, the CDR3 is TGTGCCAGCAGCTCTTTTCTTGGCGATTACACTGAAGCTTTCTTT. Based on the CDR3 plus reference TRBV7-9 and TRBJ1-1, the full variable domain is DTGVSQNPRHKITKRGQNVTFRCDPISEHNRLYWYRQTLGQGPEFLTYFQNEAQLEKSRLLSDRFSAERPKGSFSTLEIQRTEQGDSAMYLCASSSFLGDYTEAFFGQGTRLTVV.

The rearrangement uses TRBV10-3 and TRBJ1-1, with D perhaps matching TRBD1 (6 bases). Trimming took off 6 bases at V and 6 bases at J, with 8 bases between the two ends. Germline CDR1 and CDR2: ENHRY and SYGVKD. The CDR3 runs 11 residues. This CDR3 is CAIRGGSEAFF. The CDR3 bases are TGTGCCATCAGGGGGGGCTCTGAAGCTTTCTTT.

The V gene is TRBV19, the J gene TRBJ2-1; no definite D call. There are 13 residues in the CDR3. Per germline, CDR1 LNHDA and CDR2 SQIVND (reference sequence). V lost 3 bases and J lost 5, with 8 bases in between. DNA of the CDR3: TGTGCCAGTAGTATCGGGCCCGACAATGAGCAGTTCTTC. This encodes CASSIGPDNEQFF.

This chain uses TRBV9 with TRBJ2-7; D not resolved. V lost 0 bases, J lost 3 bases, and 16 bases lay in between. The CDR3 covers 16 residues. Germline assignment: CDR1 SGDLS and CDR2 YYNGEE. CDR3 nucleotide sequence: TGTGCCAGCAGCGTAGACGATCGAGCTGGGTACTACGAGCAGTACTTC. Translated, it gives CASSVDDRAGYYEQYF.

This chain joins TRBV4-1 and TRBJ2-1; 7 bases align to TRBD2. CDR1 MGHRA and CDR2 YSYEKL come from the germline V gene. V trimming: 0 bases; J trimming: 0 bases; junction bases outside the gene matches: 2. CDR3 length equals 16 residues. In nucleotides, the CDR3 is TGCGCCAGCAGCCAAGACGGACTAGGCTCCTACAATGAGCAGTTCTTC. Translating gives CASSQDGLGSYNEQFF.

The CDR3 region is CASSFGSETQYF. CDR3 nucleotides: TGCGCCAGCAGCTTTGGTTCGGAGACCCAGTACTTC. The gene calls are TRBV5-1 and TRBJ2-5; no clear D. This CDR3 is 12 amino acids long. Trimming removed 2 bases from V and 5 bases from J, with 7 bases in between. From germline, CDR1 is SGHRS and CDR2 YFSETQ.

CDR3 DNA sequence: TGTGCCAGTAAAGCTAGGGACAGGGGGAACTATGGCTACACCTTC. Protein product: CASKARDRGNYGYTF. The chain joins TRBV19 to TRBJ1-2, with 11 bases that match TRBD1. J gave up 2 bases and V 7 bases, and 6 bases lay outside the gene matches. Germline V lookup: CDR1 LNHDA, CDR2 SQIVND (reference sequence). The CDR3 has 15 residues.

The chain carries TRBV4-1 and TRBJ2-2; D ambiguous. CDR1 MGHRA and CDR2 YSYEKL come from the germline V gene. The V and J ends lost 0 bases and 3 bases respectively, with 11 bases between them. The CDR3 consists of 16 residues. CDR3 amino acids: CASSQDPWVYTGELFF. The CDR3 DNA is TGCGCCAGCAGCCAAGATCCGTGGGTGTACACCGGGGAGCTGTTTTTT.

The count of this clone is one. The V and J genes are TRBV6-1 and TRBJ1-1; a possible D gene is TRBD1 (5 bases). The germline V gene encodes CDR1 MNHNS and CDR2 SASEGT. Deletions cut 6 bases from V and 0 bases from J, with 14 bases between. The CDR3 length is 15 residues. CDR3 bases: TGTGCCAGCAGGGCCGGGACCGTCATGAACACTGAAGCTTTCTTT. The encoded protein is CASRAGTVMNTEAFF.